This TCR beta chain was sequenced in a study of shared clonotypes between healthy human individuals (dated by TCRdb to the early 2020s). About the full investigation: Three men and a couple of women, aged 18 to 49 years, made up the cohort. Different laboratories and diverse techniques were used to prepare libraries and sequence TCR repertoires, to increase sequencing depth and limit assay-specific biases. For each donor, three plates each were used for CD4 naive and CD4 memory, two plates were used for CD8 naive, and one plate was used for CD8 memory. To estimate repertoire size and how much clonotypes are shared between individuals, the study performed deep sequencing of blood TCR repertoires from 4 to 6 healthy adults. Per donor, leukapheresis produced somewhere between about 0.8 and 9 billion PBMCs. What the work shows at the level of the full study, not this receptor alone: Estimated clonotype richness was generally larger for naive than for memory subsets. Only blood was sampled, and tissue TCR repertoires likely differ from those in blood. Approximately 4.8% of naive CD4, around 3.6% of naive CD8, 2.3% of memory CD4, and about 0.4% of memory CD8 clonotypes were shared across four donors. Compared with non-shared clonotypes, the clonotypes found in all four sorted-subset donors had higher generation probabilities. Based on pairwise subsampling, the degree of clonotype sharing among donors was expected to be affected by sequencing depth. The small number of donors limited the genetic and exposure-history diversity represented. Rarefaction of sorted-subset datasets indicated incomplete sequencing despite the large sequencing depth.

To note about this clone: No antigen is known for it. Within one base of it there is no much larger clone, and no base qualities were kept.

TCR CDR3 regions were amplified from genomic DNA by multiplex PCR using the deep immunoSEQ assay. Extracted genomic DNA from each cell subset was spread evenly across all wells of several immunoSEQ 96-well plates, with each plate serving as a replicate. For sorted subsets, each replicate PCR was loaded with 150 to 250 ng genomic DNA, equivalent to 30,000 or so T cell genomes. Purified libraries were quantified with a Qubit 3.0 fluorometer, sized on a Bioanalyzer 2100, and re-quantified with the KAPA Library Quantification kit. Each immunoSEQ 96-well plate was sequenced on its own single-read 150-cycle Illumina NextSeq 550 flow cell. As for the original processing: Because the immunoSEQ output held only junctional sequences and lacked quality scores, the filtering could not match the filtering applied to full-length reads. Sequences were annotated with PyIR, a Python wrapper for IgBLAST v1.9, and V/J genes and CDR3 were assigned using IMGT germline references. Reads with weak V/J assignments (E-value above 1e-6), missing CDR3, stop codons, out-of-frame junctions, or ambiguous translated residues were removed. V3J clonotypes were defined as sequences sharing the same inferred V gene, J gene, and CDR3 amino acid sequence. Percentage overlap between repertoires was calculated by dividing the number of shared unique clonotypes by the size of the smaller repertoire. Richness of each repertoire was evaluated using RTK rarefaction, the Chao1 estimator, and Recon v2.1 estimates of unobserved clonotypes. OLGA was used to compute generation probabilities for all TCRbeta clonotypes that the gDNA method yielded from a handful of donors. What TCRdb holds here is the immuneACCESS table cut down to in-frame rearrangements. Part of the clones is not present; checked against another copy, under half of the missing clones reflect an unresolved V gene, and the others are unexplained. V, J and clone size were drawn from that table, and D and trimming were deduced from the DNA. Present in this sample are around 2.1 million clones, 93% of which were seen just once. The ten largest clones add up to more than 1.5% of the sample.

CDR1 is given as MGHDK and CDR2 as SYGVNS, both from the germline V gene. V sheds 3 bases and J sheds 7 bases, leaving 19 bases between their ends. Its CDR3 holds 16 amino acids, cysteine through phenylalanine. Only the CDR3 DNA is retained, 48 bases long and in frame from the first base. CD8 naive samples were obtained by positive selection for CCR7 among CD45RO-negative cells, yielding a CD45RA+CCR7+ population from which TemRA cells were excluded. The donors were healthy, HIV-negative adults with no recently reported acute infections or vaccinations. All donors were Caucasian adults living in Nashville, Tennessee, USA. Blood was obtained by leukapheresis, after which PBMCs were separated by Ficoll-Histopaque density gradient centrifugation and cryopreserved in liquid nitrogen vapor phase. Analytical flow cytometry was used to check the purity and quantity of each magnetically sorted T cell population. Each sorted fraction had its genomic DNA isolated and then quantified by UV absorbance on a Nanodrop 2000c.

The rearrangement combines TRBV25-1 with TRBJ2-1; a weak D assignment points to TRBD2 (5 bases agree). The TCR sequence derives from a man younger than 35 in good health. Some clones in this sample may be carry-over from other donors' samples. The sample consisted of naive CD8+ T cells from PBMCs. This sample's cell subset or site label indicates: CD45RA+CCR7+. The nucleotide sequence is TGTGCCAGCAGTGAGTTCCGGGATACCGGCCTGAATGAGCAGTTCTTC. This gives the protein CASSEFRDTGLNEQFF.